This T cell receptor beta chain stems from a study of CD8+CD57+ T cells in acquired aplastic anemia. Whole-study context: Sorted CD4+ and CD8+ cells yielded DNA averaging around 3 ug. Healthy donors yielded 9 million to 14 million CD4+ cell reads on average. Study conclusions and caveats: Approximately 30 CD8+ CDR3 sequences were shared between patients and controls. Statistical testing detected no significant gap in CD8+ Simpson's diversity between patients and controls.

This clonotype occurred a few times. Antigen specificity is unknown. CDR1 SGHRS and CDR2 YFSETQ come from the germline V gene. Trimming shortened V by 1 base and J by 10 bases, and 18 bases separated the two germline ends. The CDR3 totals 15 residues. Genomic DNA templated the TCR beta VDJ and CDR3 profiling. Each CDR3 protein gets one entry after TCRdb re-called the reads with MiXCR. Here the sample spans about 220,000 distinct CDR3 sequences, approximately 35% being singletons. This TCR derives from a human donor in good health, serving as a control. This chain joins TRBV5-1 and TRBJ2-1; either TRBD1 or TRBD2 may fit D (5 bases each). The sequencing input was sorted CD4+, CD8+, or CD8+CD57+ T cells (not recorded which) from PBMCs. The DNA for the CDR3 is TGCGCCAGCAGCTTGTCTCAGGGAGTAGTTCGCGAGCAGTTCTTC. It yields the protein CASSLSQGVVREQFF.